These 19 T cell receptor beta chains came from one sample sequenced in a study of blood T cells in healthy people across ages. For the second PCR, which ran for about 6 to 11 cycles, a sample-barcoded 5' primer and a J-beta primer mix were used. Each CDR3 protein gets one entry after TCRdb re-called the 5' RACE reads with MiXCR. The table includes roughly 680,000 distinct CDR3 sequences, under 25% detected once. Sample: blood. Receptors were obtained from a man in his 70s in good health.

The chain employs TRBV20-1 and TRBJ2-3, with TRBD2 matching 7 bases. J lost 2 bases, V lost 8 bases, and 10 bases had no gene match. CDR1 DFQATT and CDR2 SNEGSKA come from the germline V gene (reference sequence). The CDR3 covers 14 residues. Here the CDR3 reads CSPSYSGYTDTQYF. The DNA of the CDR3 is TGCAGTCCCTCCTATAGCGGGTACACAGATACGCAGTATTTT.

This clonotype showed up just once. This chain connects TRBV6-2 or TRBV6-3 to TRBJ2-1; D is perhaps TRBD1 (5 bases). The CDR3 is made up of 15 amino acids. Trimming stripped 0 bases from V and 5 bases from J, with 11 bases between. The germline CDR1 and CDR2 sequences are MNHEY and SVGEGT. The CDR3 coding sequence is TGTGCCAGCAGTTACTCGACAGCTCAACACAATGAGCAGTTCTTC. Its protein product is CASSYSTAQHNEQFF.

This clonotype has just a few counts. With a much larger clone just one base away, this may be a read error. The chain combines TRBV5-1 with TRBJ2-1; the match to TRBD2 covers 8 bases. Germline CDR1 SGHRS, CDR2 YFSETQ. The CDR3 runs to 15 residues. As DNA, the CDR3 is TGCGCCAGCAGCATGAGCGGGAGCTCCTACAGTGAGCAGTTCTTC. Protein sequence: CASSMSGSSYSEQFF.

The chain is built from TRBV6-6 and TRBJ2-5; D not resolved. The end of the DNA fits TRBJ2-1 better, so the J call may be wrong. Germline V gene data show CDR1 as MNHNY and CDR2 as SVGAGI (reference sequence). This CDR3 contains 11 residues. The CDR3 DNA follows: TGTGCCAGCACCGCCCGGAATGAGCAGTTCTTC. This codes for CASTARNEQFF.

The CDR3 protein is CASSQEGGTALWEQYF. The CDR3 DNA follows: TGTGCCAGCAGCCAAGAAGGAGGGACCGCCTTATGGGAGCAGTACTTC. This chain uses TRBV4-2 with TRBJ2-7; possible D gene TRBD2, 6 bases. From germline, CDR1 is LGHNA and CDR2 YNFKEQ. Trimming stripped 0 bases from V and 7 bases from J, with 19 bases between. This CDR3 has 16 residues.

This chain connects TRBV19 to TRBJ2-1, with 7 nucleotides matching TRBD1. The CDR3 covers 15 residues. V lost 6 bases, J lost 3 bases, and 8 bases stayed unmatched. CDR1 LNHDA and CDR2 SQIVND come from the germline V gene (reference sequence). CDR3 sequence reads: CASREGTASYNEQFF. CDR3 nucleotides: TGTGCCAGTAGGGAAGGGACAGCGAGCTACAATGAGCAGTTCTTC.

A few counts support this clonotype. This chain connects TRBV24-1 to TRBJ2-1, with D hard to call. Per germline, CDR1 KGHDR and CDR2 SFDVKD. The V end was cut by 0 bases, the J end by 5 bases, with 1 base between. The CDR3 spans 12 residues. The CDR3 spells CATSDLDNEQFF. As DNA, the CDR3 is TGTGCCACCAGTGATTTGGACAATGAGCAGTTCTTC.

The CDR3 bases are TGTGCCAGCAGTTCGAGGCGACAGGGGAGGGAGACCCAGTACTTC. This sequence encodes CASSSRRQGRETQYF. This rearrangement joins TRBV6-5 to TRBJ2-5; 8 bases fit TRBD1. J gave up 5 bases and V 4 bases, and 9 bases lay outside the gene matches. Germline lookup yields CDR1 MNHEY and CDR2 SVGAGI. The CDR3 extends over 15 amino acids.

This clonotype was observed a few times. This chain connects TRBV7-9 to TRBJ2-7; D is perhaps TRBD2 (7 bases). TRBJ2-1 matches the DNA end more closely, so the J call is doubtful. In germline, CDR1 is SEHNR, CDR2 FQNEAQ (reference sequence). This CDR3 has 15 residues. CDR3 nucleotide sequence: TGTGCCAGCAGCCAGGGGCGGGAGTCGAGGAATGAGCAGTTCTTC. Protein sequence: CASSQGRESRNEQFF.

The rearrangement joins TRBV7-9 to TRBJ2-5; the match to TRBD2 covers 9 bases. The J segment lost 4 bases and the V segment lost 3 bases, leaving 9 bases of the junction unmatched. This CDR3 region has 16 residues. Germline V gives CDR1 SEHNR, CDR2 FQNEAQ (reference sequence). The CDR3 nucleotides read TGTGCCAGCAGCTTTGCGACTAGCGGTCCCTTAGAGACCCAGTACTTC. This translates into CASSFATSGPLETQYF. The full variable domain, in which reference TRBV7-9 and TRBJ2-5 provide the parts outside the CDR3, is DTGVSQNPRHKITKRGQNVTFRCDPISEHNRLYWYRQTLGQGPEFLTYFQNEAQLEKSRLLSDRFSAERPKGSFSTLEIQRTEQGDSAMYLCASSFATSGPLETQYFGPGTRLLVL.

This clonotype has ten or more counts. Here the CDR3 DNA reads TGTGCCAGCAGTTTGGGGTTAGCTAACTATGGCTACACCTTC. Protein product: CASSLGLANYGYTF. The chain uses TRBV11-2 and TRBJ1-2; unclear D gene. CDR1 SGHAT and CDR2 FQNNGV come from the germline V gene. The length of the CDR3 is 14 residues. Trimming pared 6 bases from V and 0 bases from J, leaving 11 bases between. Full variable domain (rest looked up from reference TRBV11-2 and TRBJ1-2): EAGVAQSPRYKIIEKRQSVAFWCNPISGHATLYWYQQILGQGPKLLIQFQNNGVVDDSQLPKDRFSAERLKGVDSTLKIQPAKLEDSAVYLCASSLGLANYGYTFGSGTRLTVV.

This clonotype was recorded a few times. The CDR3 region has the DNA TGTGCCAGCAGCCAAGATCTGAGAGGGGCAAGGACCGGGGAGCTGTTTTTT. Encoded protein: CASSQDLRGARTGELFF. The genes are TRBV4-2 and TRBJ2-2, with D perhaps TRBD1 or TRBD2 (5 bases each). This CDR3 has 17 residues. Germline lookup yields CDR1 LGHNA and CDR2 YNFKEQ. V lost 0 bases and J 5 bases, leaving 16 bases between the germline ends.

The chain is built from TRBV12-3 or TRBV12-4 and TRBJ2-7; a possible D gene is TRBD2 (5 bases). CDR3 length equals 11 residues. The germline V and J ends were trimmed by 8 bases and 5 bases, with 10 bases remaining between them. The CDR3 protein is CASSIGNEQYF. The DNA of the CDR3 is TGTGCCAGCTCGATCGGGAACGAGCAGTACTTC.

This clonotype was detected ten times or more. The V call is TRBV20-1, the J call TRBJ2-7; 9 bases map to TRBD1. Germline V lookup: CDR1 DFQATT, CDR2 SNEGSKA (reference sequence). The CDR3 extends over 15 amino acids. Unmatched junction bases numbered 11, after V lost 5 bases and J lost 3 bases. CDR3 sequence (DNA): TGCAGTGCTCGCACGGGACAGGGAAGGGTCTACGAGCAGTACTTC. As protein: CSARTGQGRVYEQYF.

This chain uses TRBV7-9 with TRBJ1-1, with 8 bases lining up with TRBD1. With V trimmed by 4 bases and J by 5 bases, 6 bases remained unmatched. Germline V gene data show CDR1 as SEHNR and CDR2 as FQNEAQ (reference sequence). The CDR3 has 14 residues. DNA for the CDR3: TGTGCCAGCAGCTCTTCAGGGGGCGGAACTGAAGCTTTCTTT. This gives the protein CASSSSGGGTEAFF. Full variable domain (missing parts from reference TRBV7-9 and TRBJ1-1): DTGVSQNPRHKITKRGQNVTFRCDPISEHNRLYWYRQTLGQGPEFLTYFQNEAQLEKSRLLSDRFSAERPKGSFSTLEIQRTEQGDSAMYLCASSSSGGGTEAFFGQGTRLTVV.

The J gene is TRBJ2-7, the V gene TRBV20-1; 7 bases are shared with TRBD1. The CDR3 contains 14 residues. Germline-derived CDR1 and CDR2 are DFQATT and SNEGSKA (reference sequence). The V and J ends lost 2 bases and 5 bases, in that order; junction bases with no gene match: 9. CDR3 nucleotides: TGCAGTGCTAGATCGGAGGACAGGTTCAACGAGCAGTACTTC. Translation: CSARSEDRFNEQYF.

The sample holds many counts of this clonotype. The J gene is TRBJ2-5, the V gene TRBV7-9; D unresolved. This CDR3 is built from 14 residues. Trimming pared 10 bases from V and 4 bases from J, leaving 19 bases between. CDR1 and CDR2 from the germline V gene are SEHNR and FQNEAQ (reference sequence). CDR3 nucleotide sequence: TGTGCCACCGCCGTTAGCTCAACCCCAGAGACCCAGTACTTC. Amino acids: CATAVSSTPETQYF.

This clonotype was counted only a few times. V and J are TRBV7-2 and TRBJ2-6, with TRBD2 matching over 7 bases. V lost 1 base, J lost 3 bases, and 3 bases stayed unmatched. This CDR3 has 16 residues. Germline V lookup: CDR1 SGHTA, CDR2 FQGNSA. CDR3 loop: CASSLVRGVGANVLTF. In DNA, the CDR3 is TGTGCCAGCAGCTTAGTCCGGGGGGTTGGGGCCAACGTCCTGACTTTC.

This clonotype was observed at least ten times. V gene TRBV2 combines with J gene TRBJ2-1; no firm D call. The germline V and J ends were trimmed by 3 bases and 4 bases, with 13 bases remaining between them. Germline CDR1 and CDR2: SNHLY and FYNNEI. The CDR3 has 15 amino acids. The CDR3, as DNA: TGTGCCAGCAGTGAGATAGGGAAGAGGTACAATGAGCAGTTCTTC. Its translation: CASSEIGKRYNEQFF. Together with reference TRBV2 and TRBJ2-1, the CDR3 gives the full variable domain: EPEVTQTPSHQVTQMGQEVILRCVPISNHLYFYWYRQILGQKVEFLVSFYNNEISEKSEIFDDQFSVERPDGSNFTLKIRSTKLEDSAMYFCASSEIGKRYNEQFFGPGTRLTVL.